A selection of T cell receptor beta chains follows, all from one sample in a study of cytomegalovirus exposure and HLA in healthy donors. TCRdb's copy holds only in-frame clones and misses some; the assay was immunoSEQ multiplex PCR. The data show approximately 200,000 clones, 70% to 85% seen once. Sequenced input: PBMCs. The source is a boy aged 2 to 9 in good health and CMV-seronegative. Each CDR3 is given with its conserved first and last residue. The D gene is left open where the match is weak. Some rows have no size entry. The others give once, few or many, or a class for an expanded clone.

D gene	clone size	V gene	J gene	CDR3 DNA	CDR3 protein
-	-	TRBV6-1	TRBJ2-7	TGTGCCAGCAGTCTAAATGGGGCTTACGAGCAGTACTTC	CASSLNGAYEQYF
-	-	TRBV6-5	TRBJ1-4	TGTGCCAGCAGTTACTCCCGGGGGGCTAATGAAAAACTGTTTTTT	CASSYSRGANEKLFF
TRBD1	-	TRBV25-1	TRBJ1-1	TGTGCCAGCAGTGAACCCCGACAGGGGGACACTGAAGCTTTCTTT	CASSEPRQGDTEAFF
TRBD1	-	TRBV19	TRBJ1-2	TGTGCCAGTAGTACCTACCGGGACAGTAACTATGGCTACACCTTC	CASSTYRDSNYGYTF
TRBD1	-	TRBV29-1	TRBJ2-7	TGCAGCGTTGAAGGGACAGGGCGACACGAGCAGTACTTC	CSVEGTGRHEQYF
TRBD1	-	TRBV18	TRBJ2-7	TGTGCCAGCTCACTCGGACAGGGGAAGGGGTACGAGCAGTACTTC	CASSLGQGKGYEQYF
-	-	TRBV5-8	TRBJ2-1	TGTGCCAGCAGCTTGCCGGGGCTAGCGCGGTTCTTC	CASSLPGLARFF
TRBD1	-	TRBV6-5	TRBJ1-2	TGTGCCAGCAGTTACTCGAAAGGGGGCGGCTATGGCTACACCTTC	CASSYSKGGGYGYTF
-	few	TRBV7-9	TRBJ1-1	TGTGCCAGCAGCTCCGCCAGGGGTCTCGTCCTGAACACTGAAGCTTTCTTT	CASSSARGLVLNTEAFF
-	-	TRBV7-8	TRBJ1-2	TGTGCCAGCAGCTTAGACGGCTATGGCTACACCTTC	CASSLDGYGYTF
TRBD1	-	TRBV7-2	TRBJ2-1	TGTGCCAGCAGCTTGTTTGTTGGGACAGGCGCCAATGAGCAGTTCTTC	CASSLFVGTGANEQFF
TRBD2	-	TRBV6-6	TRBJ2-3	TGTGCCAGAGGACTAGCGGGGGCTATAAGGGATACGCAGTATTTT	CARGLAGAIRDTQYF
TRBD1	-	TRBV19	TRBJ1-2	TGTGCCAGTAGTATAGTGGGCCTGGAGGGGGCTTACTATGGCTACACCTTC	CASSIVGLEGAYYGYTF
TRBD1	-	TRBV5-1	TRBJ1-3	TGCGCCAGCAGCCGGACAGGGGTGGAGGTAGACACCATATATTTT	CASSRTGVEVDTIYF
TRBD2	-	TRBV5-1	TRBJ2-3	TGCGCCAGCAGCTTTCCGGGACTAGCGGGAGGAACAGATACGCAGTATTTT	CASSFPGLAGGTDTQYF
TRBD1	-	TRBV18	TRBJ1-3	TGTGCCAGCTCCCGACAGGGAAGTGCAAACACCATATATTTT	CASSRQGSANTIYF
TRBD2	-	TRBV4-1	TRBJ2-2	TGCGCCAGCAGCCAAGGATTGCGGGGGGCGAACACCGGGGAGCTGTTTTTT	CASSQGLRGANTGELFF
-	-	TRBV29-1	TRBJ1-5	TGCAGCGTTGAAACAGGTAGCAATCAGCCCCAGCATTTT	CSVETGSNQPQHF
-	-	TRBV5-6	TRBJ1-2	TGTGCCAGCAGCTTTTTATACAACAACTATGGCTACACCTTC	CASSFLYNNYGYTF
TRBD1	-	TRBV5-1	TRBJ2-3	TGCGCCAGCAGCTTGGTAGGGGGCGCGACAGATACGCAGTATTTT	CASSLVGGATDTQYF
-	-	TRBV6-5	TRBJ1-1	TGTGCCAGCAGTTACTCGACAGGAGTGACTGAAGCTTTCTTT	CASSYSTGVTEAFF